The rows below give T cell receptor beta chains drawn from one sample of a study of response to subunit inactivated influenza vaccine. A single record per CDR3 protein comes from TCRdb applying MiXCR to the RT-PCR reads. The table has roughly 650,000 distinct CDR3 sequences, around a sixth seen once; the top ten hold around a tenth. The sample consisted of PBMCs from blood, taken 11 to 12 days after vaccination. Receptor source: a man in his forties or fifties who received an inactivated influenza vaccine. The CDR3 runs from the conserved cysteine through the conserved F or W. Each record gives: V gene, J gene, D gene, clone size, CDR3 protein, CDR3 DNA. A D gene is named only where the DNA matches it firmly. Clone size is given for some rows only: seen once, a few or many times, or a class if the clone is expanded.

>TRBV12-3/TRBV12-4|TRBJ1-2|NA|few
CASSLSLSYGYTF
TGTGCCAGCAGTTTAAGTTTGAGTTATGGCTACACCTTC
>TRBV20-1|TRBJ2-3|NA|few
CSARASGTDTQYF
TGCAGTGCTAGAGCCAGCGGCACAGATACGCAGTATTTT
>TRBV5-1|TRBJ2-7|TRBD1|few
CASSPRDRGPLYEQYF
TGCGCCAGCAGCCCGAGGGACAGGGGTCCTCTGTACGAGCAGTACTTC
>TRBV2|TRBJ2-3|TRBD1|NA
CASSGGQPDTQYF
TGTGCCAGCAGTGGGGGACAGCCAGATACGCAGTATTTT
>TRBV6-2/TRBV6-3|TRBJ2-1|TRBD2|many
CASSTGTSISEQFF
TGTGCCAGCAGTACCGGGACTAGCATTAGTGAGCAGTTCTTC
>TRBV28|TRBJ2-1|TRBD2|few
CASSPPGLDYNEQFF
TGTGCCAGCAGTCCCCCGGGACTAGATTACAATGAGCAGTTCTTC
>TRBV7-2|TRBJ2-7|NA|NA
CASSLAGADYEQYF
TGTGCCAGCAGCTTAGCAGGGGCCGACTACGAGCAGTACTTC
>TRBV7-9|TRBJ2-1|TRBD1|NA
CASSPNPGQPSRFF
TGTGCCAGCAGCCCCAACCCGGGACAGCCTTCTAGATTCTTC
>TRBV5-5|TRBJ2-2|NA|many
CASSFPGGLDTGELFF
TGTGCCAGCAGCTTCCCCGGGGGGCTGGACACCGGGGAGCTGTTTTTT
>TRBV12-3/TRBV12-4|TRBJ1-6|NA|NA
CASSLAGTGHGLHF
TGTGCCAGCAGTTTGGCCGGGACGGGACACGGCCTCCACTTT
>TRBV10-3|TRBJ2-7|TRBD2|few
CAISEDSRGLREQYF
TGTGCCATCAGTGAGGACTCACGGGGACTACGCGAGCAGTACTTC
>TRBV28|TRBJ2-3|NA|NA
CASSRLASTDTQYF
TGTGCCAGCAGCCGGCTGGCGAGCACAGATACGCAGTATTTT
>TRBV6-5|TRBJ1-1|NA|NA
CASSYQGHPNTEAFF
TGTGCCAGCAGTTACCAGGGACACCCGAACACTGAAGCTTTCTTT
>TRBV5-1|TRBJ2-1|TRBD2|NA
CASSFSLAGNLGSYNEQFF
TGCGCCAGCAGCTTCTCACTAGCGGGTAATTTGGGGTCCTACAATGAGCAGTTCTTC
>TRBV7-2|TRBJ2-7|TRBD2|NA
CASSLQRDSYEQYF
TGTGCCAGCAGCCTGCAGCGGGACTCCTACGAGCAGTACTTC
>TRBV4-2|TRBJ2-1|NA|few
CASSHSRGRTYNEQFF
TGTGCCAGCAGCCATTCTAGGGGGAGGACCTACAATGAGCAGTTCTTC
>TRBV7-2|TRBJ2-1|NA|NA
CASSLSGTENEQFF
TGTGCCAGCAGCTTATCGGGGACGGAGAATGAGCAGTTCTTC
>TRBV6-2/TRBV6-3|TRBJ2-7|NA|NA
CASSYSRMERNYEQYF
TGTGCCAGCAGTTACTCGAGGATGGAGCGGAACTACGAGCAGTACTTC
>TRBV7-2|TRBJ2-5|TRBD1|NA
CASSWQGAGETQYF
TGTGCCAGCAGCTGGCAGGGGGCAGGGGAGACCCAGTACTTC
>TRBV7-2|TRBJ2-7|NA|NA
CASSLTPGLYEQYF
TGTGCCAGCAGCTTAACTCCCGGGTTATACGAGCAGTACTTC
>TRBV12-3/TRBV12-4|TRBJ2-2|NA|few
CASSLSDLNTGELFF
TGTGCCAGCAGTTTGAGTGACTTGAACACCGGGGAGCTGTTTTTT
>TRBV5-1|TRBJ2-7|NA|few
CASSRGTGTGEQYF
TGCGCCAGCAGCCGGGGGACGGGAACCGGGGAGCAGTACTTC
>TRBV5-1|TRBJ1-3|TRBD1|few
CASSNQGALGNTIYF
TGCGCCAGCAGCAATCAGGGGGCGTTGGGAAACACCATATATTTT
>TRBV30|TRBJ2-3|NA|few
CAWDTGLETDTQYF
TGTGCCTGGGATACAGGTCTGGAGACAGATACGCAGTATTTT
>TRBV20-1|TRBJ2-7|NA|NA
CSAMKQGPYEQYF
TGCAGTGCTATGAAACAGGGTCCCTACGAGCAGTACTTC
>TRBV2|TRBJ2-1|NA|NA
CASSERRTLTNEQFF
TGTGCCAGCAGTGAACGGCGGACACTGACGAATGAGCAGTTCTTC
>TRBV5-1|TRBJ2-7|NA|few
CASSLEVVYEQYF
TGCGCCAGCAGCTTGGAAGTTGTCTACGAGCAGTACTTC
>TRBV2|TRBJ2-1|TRBD2|NA
CASSEFGTTSVGEQFF
TGTGCCAGCAGTGAATTCGGGACTACCTCGGTGGGTGAGCAGTTCTTC
>TRBV7-3|TRBJ2-7|NA|NA
CASSLNGGKRYEQYF
TGTGCCAGCAGCTTAAATGGAGGTAAACGCTACGAGCAGTACTTC
>TRBV4-1|TRBJ2-3|TRBD1|NA
CASSLEGQGTDTQYF
TGCGCCAGCAGCCTGGAGGGACAGGGAACAGATACGCAGTATTTT
>TRBV7-9|TRBJ1-4|TRBD1|many
CASRLDRANEKLFF
TGTGCCAGCCGCCTGGACAGGGCTAATGAAAAACTGTTTTTT
>TRBV29-1|TRBJ1-1|TRBD1|many
CSVGQGALGTEAFF
TGCAGCGTGGGACAGGGGGCGTTGGGCACTGAAGCTTTCTTT
>TRBV12-3/TRBV12-4|TRBJ2-2|TRBD2|NA
CASSLGGRATDTGELFF
TGTGCCAGCAGTTTAGGAGGGAGGGCCACTGACACCGGGGAGCTGTTTTTT
>TRBV4-2|TRBJ2-1|NA|many
CASSHTTSSYNEQFF
TGTGCCAGCAGCCATACGACAAGCTCCTACAATGAGCAGTTCTTC
>TRBV18|TRBJ2-7|TRBD2|few
CASSPPVREGPYEQYF
TGTGCCAGCTCACCACCCGTGCGGGAGGGCCCCTACGAGCAGTACTTC
>TRBV18|TRBJ2-1|NA|NA
CASSPTWEADYNEQFF
TGTGCCAGCTCACCAACTTGGGAGGCTGACTACAATGAGCAGTTCTTC
>TRBV20-1|TRBJ2-3|TRBD2|few
CSASPPLAGEGDTQYF
TGCAGTGCTAGTCCCCCACTGGCGGGAGAGGGGGATACGCAGTATTTT
>TRBV27|TRBJ2-3|NA|NA
CASSSVRGRDTQYF
TGTGCCAGCAGTTCAGTCCGAGGAAGGGATACGCAGTATTTT
>TRBV5-1|TRBJ1-1|NA|many
CASSPGLRVTEAFF
TGCGCCAGCAGCCCCGGGCTCAGGGTCACTGAAGCTTTCTTT
>TRBV7-6|TRBJ2-5|NA|NA
CASSVHRAEETQYF
TGTGCCAGCAGCGTTCACAGGGCTGAAGAGACCCAGTACTTC
>TRBV2|TRBJ2-1|NA|few
CASRKGEHSYNEQFF
TGTGCCAGCCGAAAGGGGGAGCACTCCTACAATGAGCAGTTCTTC
>TRBV20-1|TRBJ2-5|NA|NA
CSARVAYEETQYF
TGCAGTGCTAGAGTAGCGTACGAAGAGACCCAGTACTTC
>TRBV4-3|TRBJ2-7|NA|few
CASSQELLTYYEQYF
TGCGCCAGCAGCCAAGAACTTCTAACGTACTACGAGCAGTACTTC
>TRBV10-3|TRBJ2-1|TRBD2|NA
CAISESLAGRTEQFF
TGTGCCATCAGTGAGTCGTTAGCGGGGCGCACTGAGCAGTTCTTC
>TRBV7-6|TRBJ2-3|TRBD1|few
CASSRDRAPTDTQYF
TGTGCCAGCAGCCGGGACAGGGCCCCCACAGATACGCAGTATTTT
>TRBV7-9|TRBJ2-1|NA|NA
CASSLGALLGNEQFF
TGTGCCAGCAGCTTAGGAGCCCTCTTAGGGAATGAGCAGTTCTTC
>TRBV5-1|TRBJ2-5|TRBD1|NA
CASSWTGGLETQYF
TGCGCCAGCAGCTGGACAGGGGGCCTGGAGACCCAGTACTTC
>TRBV29-1|TRBJ2-1|TRBD1|NA
CSVHPSGTGNHEQFF
TGCAGCGTCCACCCCTCGGGGACAGGCAATCATGAGCAGTTCTTC
>TRBV11-2|TRBJ2-5|TRBD2|few
CASSPLAGEETQYF
TGTGCCAGCAGCCCCTTAGCGGGGGAAGAGACCCAGTACTTC
>TRBV7-8|TRBJ1-6|TRBD1|many
CASSLDRGHSPLHF
TGTGCCAGCAGCTTAGACAGGGGGCATTCACCCCTCCACTTT
>TRBV5-1|TRBJ2-1|TRBD2|many
CASSERGIQFF
TGCGCCAGCAGCGAGCGGGGGATCCAGTTCTTC
>TRBV12-5|TRBJ2-7|TRBD1|NA
CASGLGQGGEQYF
TGTGCTAGTGGTCTCGGACAGGGTGGCGAGCAGTACTTC
>TRBV3-1|TRBJ2-7|NA|NA
CASSPWLRGSYEQYF
TGTGCCAGCAGCCCTTGGCTGAGGGGTTCCTACGAGCAGTACTTC
>TRBV3-1|TRBJ1-1|NA|few
CASSQGSTGNTEAFF
TGTGCCAGCAGCCAAGGCTCCACAGGGAACACTGAAGCTTTCTTT
>TRBV12-3/TRBV12-4|TRBJ2-3|TRBD1|many
CASTLTGYADTQYF
TGTGCCAGCACCCTGACAGGGTACGCAGATACGCAGTATTTT
>TRBV2|TRBJ2-3|TRBD1|few
CASSRLDRTITDTQYF
TGTGCCAGCAGTCGTCTGGACAGGACCATCACAGATACGCAGTATTTT
>TRBV12-3/TRBV12-4|TRBJ1-6|NA|few
CASSPNLQGNSPLHF
TGTGCCAGCAGTCCCAACCTCCAGGGGAATTCACCCCTCCACTTT
>TRBV18|TRBJ1-2|TRBD1|few
CASSPVRGQNYGYTF
TGTGCCAGCTCACCAGTGAGGGGACAGAACTATGGCTACACCTTC
>TRBV2|TRBJ2-1|NA|NA
CASMWGGVVGEQFF
TGTGCCAGCATGTGGGGCGGGGTCGTGGGTGAGCAGTTCTTC